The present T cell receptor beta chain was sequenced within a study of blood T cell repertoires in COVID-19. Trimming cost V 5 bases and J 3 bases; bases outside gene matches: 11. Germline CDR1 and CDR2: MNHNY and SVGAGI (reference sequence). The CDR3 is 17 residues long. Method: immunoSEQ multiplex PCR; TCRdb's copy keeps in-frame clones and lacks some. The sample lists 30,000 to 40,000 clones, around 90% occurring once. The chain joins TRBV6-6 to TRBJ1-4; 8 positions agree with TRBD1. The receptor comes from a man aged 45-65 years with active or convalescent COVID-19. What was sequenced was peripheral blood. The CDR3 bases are TGTGCCAGCAGTCCTTACCTCTTACAGGGGGCTAATGAAAAACTGTTTTTT. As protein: CASSPYLLQGANEKLFF.